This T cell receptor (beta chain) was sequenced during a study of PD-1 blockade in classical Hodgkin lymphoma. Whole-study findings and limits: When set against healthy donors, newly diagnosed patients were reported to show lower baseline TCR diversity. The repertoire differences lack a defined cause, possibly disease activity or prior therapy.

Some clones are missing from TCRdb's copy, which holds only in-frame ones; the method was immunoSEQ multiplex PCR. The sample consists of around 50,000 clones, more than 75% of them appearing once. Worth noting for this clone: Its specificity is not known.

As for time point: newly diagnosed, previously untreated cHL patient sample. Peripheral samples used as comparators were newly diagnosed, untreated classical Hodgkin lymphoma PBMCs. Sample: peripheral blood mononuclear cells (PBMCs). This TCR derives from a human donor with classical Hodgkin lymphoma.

CDR3 nucleotides: TGTGCCAGCAGCTTGGACAGGGAGACTGAAGCTTTCTTT. Amino acids: CASSLDRETEAFF. V is TRBV7-9 and J is TRBJ1-1; 8 bases line up with TRBD1. The CDR3 is made up of 13 amino acids. Germline CDR1 and CDR2: SEHNR and FQNEAQ (reference sequence). The junction had 2 bases not matched to a gene; V was cut back by 3 bases and J by 5 bases.